This T cell receptor (beta chain) is drawn from a study of cytomegalovirus exposure and HLA in healthy donors. The study's findings and limits: A later analysis by the authors found several of the most significant clusters apparently linked to common viral pathogens. The authors enumerated some 160 TCR beta chains as linked to cytomegalovirus. For TCR beta chains, V- and J-gene trimming was later linked to a missense DCLRE1C variant.

The V gene lost 6 bases and the J gene lost 7 bases, with 7 bases spanning the gap. The CDR3 consists of 11 residues. Germline V CDR1 and CDR2: WSHSY, SAAADI. With regard to this clone: Its cognate antigen is unknown.

The primer mix had 60 Vbeta and 13 Jbeta primers. The method was immunoSEQ multiplex PCR; TCRdb's version includes in-frame clones alone and lacks a portion of them. This sample's clone table lists 200,000 to 250,000 clones. The sequence derives from a woman aged 30 to 39 in good health and CMV-seropositive. The material sequenced was PBMCs. This rearrangement joins TRBV10-2 to TRBJ2-1; D gene ambiguous. The CDR3 loop reads CASSYRNEQFF. CDR3 coding DNA: TGCGCCAGCAGCTACAGAAATGAGCAGTTCTTC.